This TCR beta chain was documented in a study of blood T cell repertoires in COVID-19. Germline trimming cut 5 bases from V and 2 bases from J; bases unmatched to any gene: 1. CDR3 size: 14 residues. Germline V gives CDR1 MNHEY, CDR2 SMNVEV (reference sequence). This table comes from immunoSEQ multiplex PCR, and its TCRdb copy is limited to in-frame clones, with some not included. The top ten clones hold under 0.75% of a sample with about 150,000 clones, under 90% of them seen once. Sample: peripheral blood. This TCR derives from a man aged 55 to 70 with acute or convalescent COVID-19. The chain links TRBV27 to TRBJ1-3, with TRBD1 matching 9 bases. CDR3 DNA: TGTGCCAGCAGTCGGACAGGGGCTGGAAACACCATATATTTT. Amino acid sequence: CASSRTGAGNTIYF.